Following are 21 T cell receptor beta chains from one sample sequenced in a study of beta chain features in type 1 diabetes. Findings and limits, study-wide: Researchers report that Type 1 diabetes patients had moderately but significantly shorter TCRB CDR3s across all four CD4+ subsets.

Of the isolated RNA, all was reverse transcribed, and so the sequenced material was expressed TCRB transcripts. Profiling relied on immunoSEQ multiplex PCR, and the TCRdb table lists in-frame clones only, not all of them. The sample holds fewer than 300,000 clones, 11% seen once. Their antigen targets remain unknown. The sequenced sample consisted of naive CD4+ T cells from blood. Receptors were obtained from a man aged 25-40 years with type 1 diabetes.

This clone turned up a few times. The chain has TRBV7-9 and TRBJ1-2, with 8 bases lining up with TRBD1. The CDR3 runs 14 residues. Germline V gene data show CDR1 as SEHNR and CDR2 as FQNEAQ (reference sequence). V dropped 4 bases and J dropped 6; count of bases not matched to a gene: 7. The CDR3 spells CASSSQGEVDGYTF. CDR3 nucleotide sequence: TGTGCCAGCAGCTCACAGGGGGAAGTTGATGGCTACACCTTC.

This rearrangement joins TRBV11-2 to TRBJ2-1; D call uncertain. The V gene's germline CDR1 is SGHAT and CDR2 FQNNGV. The V end was cut by 1 base, the J end by 6 bases, with 10 bases between. The CDR3 runs to 14 residues. CDR3 sequence reads: CASSLGRSSNEQFF. In DNA, the CDR3 is TGTGCCAGCAGCTTAGGTAGGTCTAGCAATGAGCAGTTCTTC.

This clone was seen more than once but under ten times. The chain combines TRBV7-9 with TRBJ1-6; no reliable D call. V dropped 4 bases and J dropped 6 bases, with 7 bases sitting between them. CDR1 SEHNR and CDR2 FQNEAQ come from the germline V gene (reference sequence). The CDR3 totals 13 residues. DNA for the CDR3: TGTGCCAGCAGCTCCCAGGCTAATTCACCCCTCCACTTT. Residues: CASSSQANSPLHF.

This clone was observed a few times. V usage is TRBV30 and J usage is TRBJ1-1, with unresolved D. The CDR3 contains 13 residues. Germline V CDR1 and CDR2: GTSNPN, SVGIG (reference sequence). Trimming took off 4 bases at V and 3 bases at J, with 12 bases between the two ends. CDR3 DNA sequence: TGTGCCTGGACTGAAACGGGATACACTGAAGCTTTCTTT. Amino acids: CAWTETGYTEAFF.

This clone was found a few times. J is TRBJ1-6 and V is TRBV7-2; D gene unclear. The length of the CDR3 is 12 residues. Germline CDR1 SGHTA, CDR2 FQGNSA. V lost 7 bases and J lost 10, with 11 bases in between. CDR3 nucleotides: TGTGCCAGCACACTCGTCGGGTCACCCCTCCACTTT. The encoded protein is CASTLVGSPLHF.

The chain recombines TRBV2 with TRBJ2-7; D is undetermined. V lost 5 bases and J lost 0, with 5 bases in between. Germline V lookup: CDR1 SNHLY, CDR2 FYNNEI. The CDR3 covers 12 residues. CDR3 amino acids: CASSILSYEQYF. In nucleotides, the CDR3 is TGTGCCAGCAGTATCCTCTCCTACGAGCAGTACTTC. Full variable domain (rest looked up from reference TRBV2 and TRBJ2-7): EPEVTQTPSHQVTQMGQEVILRCVPISNHLYFYWYRQILGQKVEFLVSFYNNEISEKSEIFDDQFSVERPDGSNFTLKIRSTKLEDSAMYFCASSILSYEQYFGPGTRLTVT.

J is TRBJ2-2 and V is TRBV9; TRBD2 matches 11 bases. The CDR3 sequence is 17 residues long. Germline values: CDR1 SGDLS, CDR2 YYNGEE. The V gene end was trimmed by 6 bases and the J gene end by 4 bases; junction bases not matched to a gene: 11. CDR3 DNA sequence: TGTGCCAGCACTCCTTATAGCGGGGGGGGCGGCACCGGGGAGCTGTTTTTT. Its translation: CASTPYSGGGGTGELFF.

This clone was counted a few times. The genes are TRBV5-1 and TRBJ2-1; 12 bases map to TRBD2. J was trimmed by 6 bases and V by 3 bases; bases with no gene match: 4. This CDR3 is built from 15 residues. Germline CDR1 reads SGHRS; CDR2 reads YFSETQ. CDR3 protein: CASSWGLAGTNEQFF. The CDR3 DNA reads as TGCGCCAGCAGCTGGGGACTAGCGGGTACCAATGAGCAGTTCTTC.

This chain uses TRBV5-4 with TRBJ2-1, with 7 bases identical to TRBD1. Trimming at V came to 4 bases and at J to 3 bases, leaving 1 base not matched to a gene. The CDR3 has 13 amino acids. Germline CDR1 reads SGHNT; CDR2 reads YYREEE (reference sequence). The CDR3 DNA reads TGTGCCAGCAGCCGGGACAGCTACAATGAGCAGTTCTTC. This sequence encodes CASSRDSYNEQFF.

The chain has TRBV4-1 and TRBJ2-3; 10 positions match TRBD1. The CDR3 is 17 amino acids. The V segment lost 1 base and the J segment 3 bases; nucleotides outside the gene matches: 7. The germline V gene has CDR1 MGHRA and CDR2 YSYEKL. In DNA form, the CDR3 reads TGCGCCAGCAGCCAAGGGTACGGACAGGGGGGTACAGATACGCAGTATTTT. Protein product: CASSQGYGQGGTDTQYF.

The gene calls are TRBV6-6 and TRBJ1-2; 7 bases map to TRBD1. V lost 4 bases and J lost 6; bases outside the gene matches: 8. Germline V lookup: CDR1 MNHNY, CDR2 SVGAGI (reference sequence). The length of the CDR3 is 14 residues. The DNA for the CDR3 is TGTGCCAGCAGTTCCCGGCCGACAGGGAATGGCTACACCTTC. It specifies CASSSRPTGNGYTF.

In this sample, this clone turned up a few times. The V and J genes are TRBV28 and TRBJ1-5, with a possible D match to TRBD1 (5 bases). V gave up 7 bases and J gave up 2 bases, with 15 bases separating them. CDR1 MDHEN and CDR2 SYDVKM come from the germline V gene. This CDR3 has 15 amino acids. Here the CDR3 DNA reads TGTGCCAGCACCGGGGGACTTCCAGGCAATCAGCCCCAGCATTTT. Protein: CASTGGLPGNQPQHF.

This clone was counted between two and nine times. The V call is TRBV9, the J call TRBJ1-2; 9 bases are shared with TRBD1. After removal of 6 bases from V and 7 bases from J, the junction contained 10 bases not matched to a gene. CDR1 SGDLS and CDR2 YYNGEE come from the germline V gene. The CDR3 covers 14 residues. CDR3 loop: CASTNPGQGFGYTF. The CDR3 nucleotides read TGTGCCAGCACTAATCCGGGACAGGGATTTGGCTACACCTTC. The full variable domain, in which reference TRBV9 and TRBJ1-2 provide the parts outside the CDR3, is DSGVTQTPKHLITATGQRVTLRCSPRSGDLSVYWYQQSLDQGLQFLIQYYNGEERAKGNILERFSAQQFPDLHSELNLSSLELGDSALYFCASTNPGQGFGYTFGSGTRLTVV.

This clone has only a few counts. V usage is TRBV27 and J usage is TRBJ2-3, with D possibly matching TRBD1 (7 bases). From germline, CDR1 is MNHEY and CDR2 SMNVEV (reference sequence). Trimming removed 5 bases at V and 6 bases at J, with 15 bases between. This CDR3 comprises 14 residues. The CDR3 is CASSPTGRYDTQYF. DNA of the CDR3: TGTGCCAGCAGTCCGACAGGGAGGTACGATACGCAGTATTTT.

This clone showed up just a few times. This chain links TRBV7-9 with TRBJ2-3; 7 nucleotides agree with TRBD1. This CDR3 is 16 amino acids long. The V gene's germline CDR1 is SEHNR and CDR2 FQNEAQ (reference sequence). V shed 5 bases and J 3 bases; nucleotides not matched to a gene: 11. The chain's CDR3 is CASSRTGAARTDTQYF. CDR3 DNA: TGTGCCAGCAGCCGAACAGGGGCCGCCAGGACAGATACGCAGTATTTT.

This clone appeared a few times. The rearrangement links TRBV9 to TRBJ1-6, with D unresolved. The germline V gene encodes CDR1 SGDLS and CDR2 YYNGEE. The CDR3 totals 13 residues. The V and J ends lost 5 bases and 8 bases respectively, with 11 bases between them. The DNA for the CDR3 is TGTGCCAGCAGGGGAGACACCGATTCACCCCTCCACTTT. Translating it yields CASRGDTDSPLHF.

This clone was seen only once. The rearrangement joins TRBV5-4 to TRBJ2-7; 16 positions match TRBD2. Germline CDR1 and CDR2: SGHNT and YYREEE (reference sequence). The junction had 10 bases not matched to a gene; V was cut back by 3 bases and J by 1 base. This CDR3 spans 19 amino acids. CDR3 loop: CASSSGTSGGAYQSYEQYF. For the CDR3, the DNA is TGTGCCAGCAGCTCCGGGACTAGCGGGGGGGCATACCAATCCTACGAGCAGTACTTC.

This clone has only a few counts. The genes are TRBV4-3 and TRBJ2-7, with TRBD1 as a possible D gene (6 bases). The CDR3 covers 15 residues. Germline CDR1 LGHNA, CDR2 YSLEER. The ends were cut back, 1 base at V and 3 bases at J, with 13 bases in the middle. This chain's CDR3 is CASSQAYAGVYEQYF. CDR3 nucleotides: TGCGCCAGCAGCCAAGCCTACGCAGGGGTCTACGAGCAGTACTTC.

This clone occurred a few times. The chain has TRBV7-8 and TRBJ2-2; 7 bases line up with TRBD1. CDR1 SGHVS and CDR2 FQNEAQ come from the germline V gene. The V gene end was trimmed by 5 bases and the J gene end by 5 bases; junction bases not matched to a gene: 8. There are 15 residues in the CDR3. CDR3 loop: CASSNDRVRTGELFF. The CDR3, as DNA: TGTGCCAGCAGCAATGACAGGGTACGGACCGGGGAGCTGTTTTTT.

In DNA, the CDR3 is TGTGCCACCAGCAAGTATGACAGGGACGACACTGAAGCTTTCTTT. Its protein product is CATSKYDRDDTEAFF. The V and J genes are TRBV15 and TRBJ1-1, with 7 bases that match TRBD1. The length of the CDR3 is 15 residues. Germline lookup yields CDR1 LNHNV and CDR2 YYDKDF (reference sequence). The V and J ends lost 4 bases and 3 bases, in that order; junction bases with no gene match: 8. Full variable domain (rest looked up from reference TRBV15 and TRBJ1-1): DAMVIQNPRYQVTQFGKPVTLSCSQTLNHNVMYWYQQKSSQAPKLLFHYYDKDFNNEADTPDNFQSRRPNTSFCFLDIRSPGLGDTAMYLCATSKYDRDDTEAFFGQGTRLTVV.

The rearrangement links TRBV6-1 to TRBJ2-1, with D hard to call. This CDR3 region has 13 residues. Trimming pared 8 bases from V and 5 bases from J, leaving 13 bases between. The V gene's germline CDR1 is MNHNS and CDR2 SASEGT. The CDR3 DNA follows: TGTGCCAGCGAGAGGCCCCCCAACAATGAGCAGTTCTTC. The encoded protein is CASERPPNNEQFF.